What follows are 14 T cell receptor beta chains derived from one specimen sequenced in a study of CD8 T cells in ankylosing spondylitis. General study points: A TCR beta motif made of roughly eight highly homologous variants seemed typical of ankylosing spondylitis blood.

In TCRdb, the 5' RACE reads were re-called with MiXCR into one record per CDR3 protein. The repertoire holds some 85,000 distinct CDR3 sequences, with roughly 9% as singletons. These TCRs are of unknown antigen specificity. The sequenced sample was blood, either unsorted or a sorted T cell fraction (not recorded which). The receptors derive from a male donor with ankylosing spondylitis.

This clonotype was detected only a few times. The chain employs TRBV28 and TRBJ2-2; D possibly matches TRBD1 or TRBD2 (6 bases each). The CDR3 runs to 12 residues. Trimming took off 6 bases at V and 6 bases at J, with 8 bases between the two ends. From germline, CDR1 is MDHEN and CDR2 SYDVKM. The CDR3: CASRGGPGELFF. In nucleotides, the CDR3 is TGTGCCAGCAGAGGGGGGCCCGGGGAGCTGTTTTTT.

This chain joins TRBV6-1 and TRBJ2-1; 8 bases are a match to TRBD2. CDR1 and CDR2 from the germline V gene are MNHNS and SASEGT. This CDR3 region has 13 residues. With V trimmed by 6 bases and J by 6 bases, 4 bases remained unmatched. CDR3 coding DNA: TGTGCCAGCAGGCCTGGGACTAGCAATGAGCAGTTCTTC. Amino acids: CASRPGTSNEQFF.

V gene TRBV6-1 combines with J gene TRBJ2-3, with 7 bases lining up with TRBD1. The CDR3 sequence is 17 residues long. In germline, CDR1 is MNHNS, CDR2 SASEGT. V dropped 1 base and J dropped 2; count of bases not matched to a gene: 9. The DNA for the CDR3 is TGTGCCAGCAGTGAAGTCGGGACAGAGCTTAACACAGATACGCAGTATTTT. It yields the protein CASSEVGTELNTDTQYF.

CDR3 amino acids: CASSLAGAKNIQYF. CDR3 nucleotide sequence: TGTGCCAGCAGCTTAGCGGGAGCCAAAAACATTCAGTACTTC. This rearrangement joins TRBV11-3 to TRBJ2-4, with D unclear. CDR3 length: 14 amino acids. The V and J ends lost 1 base and 0 bases respectively, with 4 bases between them. CDR1 SGHNT and CDR2 YENEEA come from the germline V gene.

The sample holds many counts of this clonotype. The genes are TRBV7-9 and TRBJ2-1; tentatively, D is TRBD1 (5 bases). The CDR3 runs to 14 residues. The V end lost 7 bases, the J end lost 2 bases, and 12 bases lay between the germline ends. Germline V CDR1 and CDR2: SEHNR, FQNEAQ (reference sequence). CDR3: CASILQEPYNEQFF. The CDR3 bases are TGTGCCAGCATCCTACAGGAGCCCTACAATGAGCAGTTCTTC.

This clonotype was recorded many times. V usage is TRBV4-1 and J usage is TRBJ1-3; a weak D match, TRBD1 (5 bases). Looked up from germline, CDR1 is MGHRA and CDR2 is YSYEKL. The CDR3 runs to 18 residues. V was shortened by 2 bases and J by 0 bases, with 17 bases between the two germline ends. The CDR3 region has the DNA TGCGCCAGCAGCCAACAGGGTCCCCTGGTAGCCTCTGGAAACACCATATATTTT. Its translation is CASSQQGPLVASGNTIYF.

This chain links TRBV12-3 or TRBV12-4 with TRBJ1-2; D is unresolved. This CDR3 is 12 amino acids long. V was trimmed by 2 bases and J by 4 bases, leaving 5 bases between them. The CDR3 DNA sequence: TGTGCCAGCAGTTTAACGAGCTATGGCTACACCTTC. It yields the protein CASSLTSYGYTF.

The chain employs TRBV19 and TRBJ1-2; tentatively, D is TRBD1 (6 bases). CDR3 length: 18 residues. Germline values: CDR1 LNHDA, CDR2 SQIVND (reference sequence). V dropped 0 bases and J dropped 3 bases, with 20 bases sitting between them. DNA for the CDR3: TGTGCCAGTAGTATAGATCTTCTACGGGACAAGAAGGACTATGGCTACACCTTC. Its translation: CASSIDLLRDKKDYGYTF.

The DNA of the CDR3 is TGTGCCAGCAGCCCCCGTGGTAGCGGGGTCTCCTACGAGCAGTACTTC. The encoded protein is CASSPRGSGVSYEQYF. This chain connects TRBV14 to TRBJ2-7, with 8 bases matching TRBD2. The CDR3 is 16 residues long. With 4 bases clipped from V and 0 bases from J, the junction kept 8 bases outside the gene matches. Germline CDR1 SGHDN, CDR2 FVKESK. Full variable domain (missing parts from reference TRBV14 and TRBJ2-7): EAGVTQFPSHSVIEKGQTVTLRCDPISGHDNLYWYRRVMGKEIKFLLHFVKESKQDESGMPNNRFLAERTGGTYSTLKVQPAELEDSGVYFCASSPRGSGVSYEQYFGPGTRLTVT.

This rearrangement joins TRBV20-1 to TRBJ2-1; D uncertain. From germline, CDR1 is DFQATT and CDR2 SNEGSKA (reference sequence). Deletions cut 6 bases from V and 9 bases from J, with 9 bases between. This CDR3 is built from 10 residues. The CDR3 DNA follows: TGCAGTGCCACTGGCGGTGAGCAGTTCTTC. Amino acids: CSATGGEQFF.

This chain joins TRBV6-5 and TRBJ2-4, with 7 bases fitting TRBD2. CDR3 size: 15 residues. Unmatched junction bases numbered 1, after V lost 0 bases and J lost 2 bases. CDR1 and CDR2 from the germline V gene are MNHEY and SVGAGI. CDR3 bases: TGTGCCAGCAGTTACTCGGGACTAACCAAAAACATTCAGTACTTC. This translates into CASSYSGLTKNIQYF.

Only a few counts were recorded for this clonotype. V gene TRBV7-6 combines with J gene TRBJ2-1; possible D gene TRBD1, 6 bases. This CDR3 has 12 amino acids. The V end lost 5 bases, the J end lost 10 bases, and 12 bases lay between the germline ends. CDR1 and CDR2 from the germline V gene are SGHVS and FNYEAQ. The CDR3 bases are TGTGCCAGCAGCCTTACAGGGCCGGAGCAGTTCTTC. As protein: CASSLTGPEQFF.

This clonotype was observed many times. The chain employs TRBV9 and TRBJ2-1; 9 nucleotides match TRBD2. V dropped 4 bases and J dropped 10; count of bases not matched to a gene: 9. Germline V CDR1 and CDR2: SGDLS, YYNGEE. The CDR3 totals 14 residues. The CDR3 spells CASSLLAGYEEQFF. In nucleotides, the CDR3 is TGTGCCAGCAGCCTCCTAGCGGGGTACGAGGAGCAGTTCTTC.

This clonotype was observed many times. V and J are TRBV20-1 and TRBJ2-1; D tentatively fits TRBD1 or TRBD2 (5 bases each). CDR1 is DFQATT, CDR2 SNEGSKA, per germline (reference sequence). The CDR3 spans 16 residues. V was clipped by 3 bases and J by 2 bases, with 17 bases between them. CDR3 sequence (DNA): TGCAGTGCTAGGGGGGTCCTAGCTGTTACCTACAATGAGCAGTTCTTC. This translates into CSARGVLAVTYNEQFF.